Below, 18 T cell receptor beta chains from the same sample are listed, as sequenced in a study of shared clonotypes between healthy human individuals. Profiled with immunoSEQ multiplex PCR; TCRdb holds only in-frame clones, not every one. The table records just over 2,000,000 clones, 90% to 95% of them present only once. Material for sequencing was naive CD4+ T cells sorted from blood. Subset reported: CD45RA+ positively selected. These receptor sequences come from a man aged 18-30 years in good health.

The rearrangement uses TRBV2 and TRBJ2-1; D is possibly TRBD2 (7 bases). V lost 7 bases and J 8 bases, leaving 21 bases between the germline ends. Looked up from germline, CDR1 is SNHLY and CDR2 is FYNNEI. The CDR3 has 15 amino acids. CDR3 protein: CASTPEGGAAYEQFF. The CDR3, as DNA: TGTGCCAGCACCCCCGAAGGGGGGGCCGCTTATGAGCAGTTCTTC.

The chain uses TRBV10-3 and TRBJ1-2; D is unresolved. V lost 3 bases and J 3 bases, leaving 11 bases between the germline ends. The CDR3 sequence is 14 residues long. In germline, CDR1 is ENHRY, CDR2 SYGVKD. The CDR3 region has the DNA TGTGCCATCAGTGAAATCGCAGCATACTATGGCTACACCTTC. Its protein is CAISEIAAYYGYTF.

This chain uses TRBV19 with TRBJ2-1, with D perhaps TRBD2 (5 bases). The CDR3 is 13 residues long. Per the germline V gene, CDR1 is LNHDA and CDR2 is SQIVND (reference sequence). V lost 4 bases to trimming and J lost 8 bases, with 12 bases between them. CDR3 DNA: TGTGCCAGTAGTAGTGGGAGTAGGGATGAGCAGTTCTTC. Translation gives CASSSGSRDEQFF.

J is TRBJ2-4 and V is TRBV28; no firm D call. Germline CDR1 is MDHEN and CDR2 is SYDVKM. V was clipped by 5 bases and J by 1 base, with 15 bases between them. The CDR3 extends over 16 amino acids. CDR3 nucleotide sequence: TGTGCCAGCAGTCCTGTCCTCCTTGCGGCCAAAAACATTCAGTACTTC. This sequence encodes CASSPVLLAAKNIQYF.

The chain employs TRBV12-5 and TRBJ2-3; TRBD2 agrees at 8 bases. With 0 bases clipped from V and 8 bases from J, the junction kept 19 bases outside the gene matches. CDR1 is LGHNT, CDR2 FRNRAP, per germline. The CDR3 has 19 residues. The chain's CDR3 is CASGLVQGGRTSRSATQYF. The CDR3 nucleotides read TGTGCTAGTGGTTTGGTACAAGGCGGGAGGACATCCAGATCAGCTACGCAGTATTTT.

The chain links TRBV5-1 to TRBJ2-5; D may be TRBD1 or TRBD2 (5 bases each). This CDR3 has 16 residues. Germline V gives CDR1 SGHRS, CDR2 YFSETQ. V was clipped by 1 base and J by 2 bases, with 15 bases between them. CDR3 sequence reads: CASSLWGRVGQETQYF. The DNA for the CDR3 is TGCGCCAGCAGCTTGTGGGGGAGAGTAGGGCAAGAGACCCAGTACTTC.

Only one count was recorded for this clone. This sequence joins TRBV5-6 and TRBJ1-6, with D perhaps matching TRBD1 (5 bases). Trimming shortened V by 0 bases and J by 6 bases, and 16 bases separated the two germline ends. The CDR3 is made up of 17 amino acids. CDR1 SGHDT and CDR2 YYEEEE come from the germline V gene. The CDR3 protein is CASSLAYAGSPNSPLHF. The CDR3 nucleotides are TGTGCCAGCAGCTTGGCCTATGCAGGGTCCCCTAATTCACCCCTCCACTTT.

Only one count was recorded for this clone. This chain joins TRBV27 and TRBJ1-1; D gene unclear. From germline, CDR1 is MNHEY and CDR2 SMNVEV (reference sequence). Trimming shortened V by 5 bases and J by 4 bases, and 11 bases separated the two germline ends. This CDR3 is 13 amino acids long. CDR3 coding DNA: TGTGCCAGCAGTGCCATATTTAGCACTGAAGCTTTCTTT. Translation gives CASSAIFSTEAFF.

The V and J genes are TRBV30 and TRBJ1-6; the match to TRBD1 covers 9 bases. Germline CDR1 is GTSNPN and CDR2 is SVGIG (reference sequence). This CDR3 region has 14 residues. With V trimmed by 0 bases and J by 10 bases, 4 bases remained unmatched. Here the CDR3 DNA reads TGTGCCTGGAGTGTGGGGACAGGGCGATCACCCCTCCACTTT. Protein sequence: CAWSVGTGRSPLHF. Full variable domain (outside the CDR3, taken from reference TRBV30 and TRBJ1-6): SQTIHQWPATLVQPVGSPLSLECTVEGTSNPNLYWYRQAAGRGLQLLFYSVGIGQISSEVPQNLSASRPQDRQFILSSKKLLLSDSGFYLCAWSVGTGRSPLHFGNGTRLTVT.

J is TRBJ2-1 and V is TRBV6-5, with TRBD2 as a possible D gene (6 bases). The ends were cut back, 5 bases at V and 3 bases at J, with 11 bases in the middle. Germline V gene lookup returns CDR1 MNHEY and CDR2 SVGAGI. CDR3 length: 14 residues. The CDR3 is CASSPGTGYNEQFF. Here the CDR3 DNA reads TGTGCCAGCAGTCCCGGGACTGGCTACAATGAGCAGTTCTTC.

This chain uses TRBV4-3 with TRBJ1-2; D uncertain. The V end was cut by 0 bases, the J end by 6 bases, with 14 bases between. The CDR3 is 15 residues long. Per germline, CDR1 LGHNA and CDR2 YSLEER. The CDR3, as DNA: TGCGCCAGCAGCCAAGATTTGGGCTCGCGGGATGGCTACACCTTC. Protein sequence: CASSQDLGSRDGYTF.

The V and J genes are TRBV9 and TRBJ2-1, with 7 bases aligning to TRBD2. CDR3 length: 15 residues. The germline gives CDR1 SGDLS, CDR2 YYNGEE. J gave up 2 bases and V 4 bases, and 6 bases lay outside the gene matches. The DNA for the CDR3 is TGTGCCAGCAGCTTAAGCGGGGCACCCTACAATGAGCAGTTCTTC. Translation gives CASSLSGAPYNEQFF.

The gene calls are TRBV11-3 and TRBJ2-1; a weak D match, TRBD2 (6 bases). CDR1 is SGHNT and CDR2 is YENEEA in the germline V gene. There are 15 residues in the CDR3. V was pared by 5 bases and J by 0 bases, with 11 bases between. The CDR3 bases are TGTGCCAGCAGCAGAGGGACTGCCTCCTACAATGAGCAGTTCTTC. Translation gives CASSRGTASYNEQFF.

This chain links TRBV10-3 with TRBJ1-5; 8 nucleotides agree with TRBD1. Germline CDR1 ENHRY, CDR2 SYGVKD. The CDR3 loop spans 14 amino acids. V lost 2 bases to trimming and J lost 7 bases; unmatched junction nucleotides: 4. CDR3 protein: CAISEDRGEQPQHF. The CDR3 DNA reads as TGTGCCATCAGTGAGGACAGGGGAGAACAGCCCCAGCATTTT.

The chain combines TRBV5-1 with TRBJ2-3, with D unresolved. CDR3 size: 14 residues. Germline CDR1 reads SGHRS; CDR2 reads YFSETQ. V shed 1 base and J shed 5 bases, with 11 bases lying between them. This CDR3 reads CASSLNKARDTQYF. DNA of the CDR3: TGCGCCAGCAGCTTGAATAAGGCAAGAGATACGCAGTATTTT.

Note on this clone: Other DNA sequences within the sample encode an identical CDR3. The V and J genes are TRBV19 and TRBJ2-1; no clear D gene. CDR1 and CDR2 (germline): LNHDA, SQIVND (reference sequence). CDR3 length: 11 residues. Trimming removed 6 bases at V and 4 bases at J, with 4 bases between. The CDR3 bases are TGTGCCAGTAGGTATTACAATGAGCAGTTCTTC. Translation: CASRYYNEQFF.

This chain uses TRBV6-5 with TRBJ2-1; D call uncertain. With 2 bases removed from V and 3 bases from J, the gap between germline ends came to 8 bases. The CDR3 consists of 14 residues. Germline CDR1 reads MNHEY; CDR2 reads SVGAGI. This CDR3 is CASSYNLNYNEQFF. The CDR3 DNA reads TGTGCCAGCAGTTACAACTTAAACTACAATGAGCAGTTCTTC.

This chain connects TRBV5-4 to TRBJ2-5; D might be TRBD2 (6 bases). V was cut by 0 bases and J by 2 bases, with 11 bases left in between. CDR1 is SGHNT and CDR2 is YYREEE in the germline V gene (reference sequence). The CDR3 contains 15 residues. CDR3 nucleotide sequence: TGTGCCAGCAGCTTGGCGGGGACTGGGCAAGAGACCCAGTACTTC. Amino acid sequence: CASSLAGTGQETQYF. Full variable domain (missing parts from reference TRBV5-4 and TRBJ2-5): ETGVTQSPTHLIKTRGQQVTLRCSSQSGHNTVSWYQQALGQGPQFIFQYYREEENGRGNFPPRFSGLQFPNYSSELNVNALELDDSALYLCASSLAGTGQETQYFGPGTRLLVL.